The rows below give T cell receptor beta chains drawn from one sample of a study of blood T cell repertoires in COVID-19. Profiling relied on immunoSEQ multiplex PCR, and the TCRdb table lists in-frame clones only, not all of them. The table lists about 180,000 clones, more than 80% of them singletons. The specimen was PBMCs or T cells enriched from blood (not recorded which). Source of these receptors: a man aged 35-49 years who had recovered from COVID-19. CDR3s leave out the opening cysteine and the closing phenylalanine or tryptophan.

j_call | v_call | cdr3_length | cdr3_aa
TRBJ2-7 | TRBV4-1 | 14 | ASSQVRSAYSYEQY
TRBJ1-5 | TRBV3-1/TRBV3-2 | 14 | ASSQGIRELNQPQH
TRBJ1-2 | TRBV25-1 | 12 | ASSGDRGIHGYT
TRBJ2-7 | TRBV28 | 11 | ASRLSGSYEQY
TRBJ2-1 | TRBV7-2 | 11 | ASSLPPRDEQF
TRBJ2-1 | TRBV5-1 | 14 | ASSPVVSGGNNEQF
TRBJ1-2 | TRBV6-4 | 11 | ASSDWRTGGYT
TRBJ1-2 | TRBV7-3 | 16 | ASSPPGLPIGGHYGYT
TRBJ1-2 | TRBV27 | 12 | ASSLHSGNYGYT
TRBJ2-3 | TRBV11-2 | 10 | ASSRQGYTQY
TRBJ2-7 | TRBV15 | 14 | ATSLGRGISSYEQY
TRBJ2-1 | TRBV2 | 12 | ASGSGTGKDEQF
TRBJ1-2 | TRBV2 | 6 | AREGYT
TRBJ1-1 | TRBV30 | 11 | AWSVQENTEAF
TRBJ1-1 | TRBV5-8 | 13 | ASSGTGVGNTEAF
TRBJ1-1 | TRBV7-3 | 11 | ASSLEGHTEAF
TRBJ1-5 | TRBV28 | 7 | ATGQPQH
TRBJ1-1 | TRBV30 | 13 | AWTAGHTMNTEAF
TRBJ1-3 | TRBV12-5 | 12 | ASGLGQGGNTIY
TRBJ2-5 | TRBV7-6 | 13 | ASKKRGGNQETQY
TRBJ1-5 | TRBV30 | 14 | AWSADRGASNQPQH
TRBJ1-4 | TRBV30 | 13 | AWTRDPYAGEKLF
TRBJ1-2 | TRBV7-8 | 12 | ASSAGSANYGYT
TRBJ1-5 | TRBV5-6 | 12 | ASSLGAWDQPQH
TRBJ1-2 | TRBV28 | 12 | AVPPVGGLEGYT
TRBJ1-1 | TRBV24-1 | 10 | ATSRREGEAF
TRBJ1-5 | TRBV6-5 | 12 | ASSYVAGVQPQH
TRBJ1-2 | TRBV5-1 | 11 | ASSPTGGDGYT
TRBJ1-1 | TRBV5-6 | 11 | ASSFTVNTEAF
TRBJ2-7 | TRBV7-6 | 13 | ASSLQSQGAFEQY
TRBJ1-2 | TRBV10-3 | 13 | AIAGEQGIVSGYT
TRBJ2-1 | TRBV21-1 | 14 | ASSNRSTSQNNEQF
TRBJ2-2 | TRBV6-5 | 9 | ASHTGGELF
TRBJ2-1 | TRBV2 | 9 | ASILADEQF
TRBJ1-5 | TRBV19 | 11 | ASSGTGGQPQH
TRBJ1-1 | TRBV11-1 | 13 | ASSRTTTMNTEAF
TRBJ1-2 | TRBV7-6 | 11 | ASSPTGNYGYT
TRBJ2-5 | TRBV7-9 | 12 | ASSLAGQKETQY
TRBJ1-1 | TRBV19 | 11 | ASRAEGNTEAF
TRBJ2-7 | TRBV5-1 | 10 | ASSIDSYEQY
TRBJ1-1 | TRBV29-1 | 11 | SVEGQGNTEAF
TRBJ2-2 | TRBV7-6 | 11 | ASSAIEDGELF
TRBJ2-1 | TRBV7-3 | 10 | ASSLSGGKQF
TRBJ1-2 | TRBV9 | 13 | ASSVTWDSSYGYT
TRBJ1-2 | TRBV15 | 10 | ATQGHRDGYT
TRBJ1-6 | TRBV24-1 | 13 | ATSDSGTFGSPLH
TRBJ2-1 | TRBV9 | 13 | ASSPGTSDYNEQF
TRBJ1-6 | TRBV3-1/TRBV3-2 | 13 | ASSYGQGTNSPLH
TRBJ1-2 | TRBV29-1 | 9 | SGQGSNGYT
TRBJ1-6 | TRBV18 | 14 | ASSPERSGNNSPLH
TRBJ1-5 | TRBV7-9 | 11 | ASSPPSGQPQH
TRBJ2-7 | TRBV3-1/TRBV3-2 | 11 | ASKAGSSYEQY
TRBJ1-2 | TRBV5-1 | 11 | ASSLDGGYGYT
TRBJ2-7 | TRBV29-1 | 14 | SARGLTSSYPYEQY
TRBJ2-2 | TRBV18 | 13 | ASSQRGANTGELF
TRBJ2-7 | TRBV11-2 | 11 | ASSRPGGLEQY
TRBJ1-4 | TRBV4-2 | 13 | ASSQDGQSHEKLF